The 25 T cell receptor beta chains below were found in one sample sequenced in a study of radiotherapy plus CTLA-4 blockade in lung cancer. Data came from immunoSEQ multiplex PCR; TCRdb stores just in-frame clones and leaves some out. The data show 90,000 to 100,000 clones, about 70% seen once. Source: peripheral blood, taken from a patient treated with radiotherapy plus ipilimumab. Source of these receptors: a human donor with non-small cell lung cancer who had a partial response to radiotherapy plus ipilimumab. Some clones in this sample may be carry-over from other donors' samples.

The sample holds many counts of this clone. The V gene is TRBV5-6, the J gene TRBJ2-1, with 12 bases aligning to TRBD2. Germline CDR1 and CDR2: SGHDT and YYEEEE. This CDR3 comprises 14 residues. Germline trimming cut 0 bases from V and 13 bases from J; bases unmatched to any gene: 5. As DNA, the CDR3 is TGTGCCAGCAGCTTGGAACTAGCGGGGGGACCCCAGTTCTTC. Encoded protein: CASSLELAGGPQFF. Drawing the rest from reference TRBV5-6 and TRBJ2-1, the complete variable domain is DAGVTQSPTHLIKTRGQQVTLRCSPKSGHDTVSWYQQALGQGPQFIFQYYEEEERQRGNFPDRFSGHQFPNYSSELNVNALLLGDSALYLCASSLELAGGPQFFGPGTRLTVL.

The gene calls are TRBV7-2 and TRBJ2-1; the D is unclear. The CDR3 length is 13 residues. Germline CDR1 and CDR2: SGHTA and FQGNSA. Trimming pared 1 base from V and 9 bases from J, leaving 10 bases between. The CDR3 coding sequence is TGTGCCAGCAGCTTAGGTTCATTCGGTGAGCAGTTCTTC. It is translated as CASSLGSFGEQFF.

On this clone: In the same sample, other DNA sequences code for this CDR3. The CDR3 DNA is TGTGCCAGCAGCCTGGACACGAACACTGAAGCTTTCTTT. Protein: CASSLDTNTEAFF. The V and J genes are TRBV7-9 and TRBJ1-1, with D perhaps matching TRBD1 (5 bases). In germline, CDR1 is SEHNR, CDR2 FQNEAQ (reference sequence). V was clipped by 5 bases and J by 1 base, with 8 bases between them. This CDR3 contains 13 residues.

This clone turned up a few times. The gene calls are TRBV11-2 and TRBJ2-1, with D possibly matching TRBD2 (6 bases). Deletions cut 1 base from V and 4 bases from J, with 20 bases between. CDR1 is SGHAT and CDR2 is FQNNGV in the germline V gene. The CDR3 runs 18 residues. CDR3: CASSLAKLASPLYNEQFF. CDR3 DNA sequence: TGTGCCAGCAGCTTAGCAAAACTAGCCTCACCCCTGTACAATGAGCAGTTCTTC.

The rearrangement links TRBV14 to TRBJ2-4, with D possibly TRBD2 on 5 matching bases. The CDR3 loop spans 14 amino acids. Germline CDR1 reads SGHDN; CDR2 reads FVKESK. V was pared by 3 bases and J by 9 bases, with 15 bases between. As DNA, the CDR3 is TGTGCCAGCAGCCAGGCCGCCGCGGCGGGCATTCAGTACTTC. Protein product: CASSQAAAAGIQYF.

This clone showed up just a few times. The rearrangement links TRBV14 to TRBJ2-1; D is unresolved. The CDR3 length is 14 residues. Trimming pared 0 bases from V and 4 bases from J, leaving 7 bases between. CDR1 and CDR2 from the germline V gene are SGHDN and FVKESK. Here the CDR3 reads CASSQDPLYNEQFF. CDR3 coding DNA: TGTGCCAGCAGCCAAGATCCCCTTTACAATGAGCAGTTCTTC.

The table lists this clone with a few counts. The genes are TRBV7-8 and TRBJ2-1, with a weak D call TRBD2 (5 bases). This CDR3 is built from 17 residues. Germline CDR1 SGHVS, CDR2 FQNEAQ. Trimming left V 2 bases short and J 7 bases short, with 21 bases between. CDR3 in DNA: TGTGCCAGCAGCTTAATTTTAGGAGGTCGGCTAGGTAATGAGCAGTTCTTC. Its translation is CASSLILGGRLGNEQFF.

The chain uses TRBV18 and TRBJ2-5, with a tentative D call TRBD1 (6 bases). V was clipped by 3 bases and J by 0 bases, with 11 bases between them. CDR1 is KGHSH and CDR2 is LQKENI in the germline V gene. The CDR3 spans 15 residues. CDR3 in amino acids: CASSPLGTNQETQYF. CDR3 coding DNA: TGTGCCAGCTCACCCCTTGGGACAAACCAAGAGACCCAGTACTTC.

This chain links TRBV6-5 with TRBJ2-1; 10 bases map to TRBD2. There are 16 residues in the CDR3. Germline V gene lookup returns CDR1 MNHEY and CDR2 SVGAGI. J lost 4 bases, V lost 4 bases, and 7 bases had no gene match. This CDR3 is CASSSASGSRYNEQFF. The CDR3 nucleotides read TGTGCCAGCAGTTCCGCTAGCGGGAGCCGATACAATGAGCAGTTCTTC.

Only a few counts were recorded for this clone. The chain is built from TRBV7-6 and TRBJ1-1; D unresolved. V lost 6 bases and J 5 bases, leaving 16 bases between the germline ends. The CDR3 has 14 residues. Germline assignment: CDR1 SGHVS and CDR2 FNYEAQ. This CDR3 is CASRAVGVKTEAFF. The DNA for the CDR3 is TGTGCCAGCAGGGCAGTCGGGGTAAAAACTGAAGCTTTCTTT.

V usage is TRBV11-3 and J usage is TRBJ2-1, with 8 bases lining up with TRBD2. Per the germline V gene, CDR1 is SGHNT and CDR2 is YENEEA. This CDR3 spans 16 amino acids. Trimming at V came to 5 bases and at J to 7 bases, leaving 13 bases not matched to a gene. The CDR3 coding sequence is TGTGCCAGCAGCCGGGATTCCGGGAGGGGTGGGAATGAGCAGTTCTTC. Translating gives CASSRDSGRGGNEQFF. Using reference TRBV11-3 and TRBJ2-1 for the parts outside the CDR3, the full variable domain is EAGVVQSPRYKIIEKKQPVAFWCNPISGHNTLYWYLQNLGQGPELLIRYENEEAVDDSQLPKDRFSAERLKGVDSTLKIQPAELGDSAVYLCASSRDSGRGGNEQFFGPGTRLTVL.

The chain uses TRBV2 and TRBJ2-3, with TRBD2 matching 12 bases. This CDR3 spans 16 amino acids. The V and J ends lost 6 bases and 8 bases, in that order; junction bases with no gene match: 12. Germline loops: CDR1 SNHLY, CDR2 FYNNEI. The CDR3 region is CASSPGTSGSSGTQYF. The CDR3 bases are TGTGCCAGCAGCCCCGGGACTAGCGGGTCATCCGGTACGCAGTATTTT.

The rearrangement links TRBV27 to TRBJ2-7; 8 positions agree with TRBD2. The CDR3 consists of 17 residues. Per germline, CDR1 MNHEY and CDR2 SMNVEV (reference sequence). The junction had 14 bases not matched to a gene; V was cut back by 3 bases and J by 4 bases. The CDR3 region has the DNA TGTGCCAGCAGTTTCTCCCCCCCCAGCGGGAGCAGATACGAGCAGTACTTC. Its translation: CASSFSPPSGSRYEQYF.

This rearrangement joins TRBV5-1 to TRBJ1-2; 9 nucleotides agree with TRBD1. CDR1 and CDR2 from the germline V gene are SGHRS and YFSETQ. The CDR3 covers 16 residues. V gave up 7 bases and J gave up 8 bases; unmatched junction bases: 18. The CDR3 region is CASSFERPGTGMGYTF. The CDR3 DNA sequence: TGCGCCAGCTCCTTTGAGAGACCCGGGACAGGGATGGGCTACACCTTC.

The chain couples TRBV10-1 to TRBJ2-1, with 9 bases matching TRBD1. Germline V gene data show CDR1 as WNHNN and CDR2 as SYGVQD (reference sequence). The V gene end was trimmed by 1 base and the J gene end by 6 bases; junction bases not matched to a gene: 4. CDR3 length: 15 residues. CDR3 region: CASSELQGATNEQFF. CDR3 in DNA: TGCGCCAGCAGTGAGTTACAGGGGGCTACCAATGAGCAGTTCTTC.

The CDR3 DNA is TGTGCCAGCAGCCCCCCGGAGCGTCCCGGGGAGCTGTTTTTT. This gives the protein CASSPPERPGELFF. The rearrangement uses TRBV7-2 and TRBJ2-2; D is ambiguous. This CDR3 is built from 14 residues. Germline lookup yields CDR1 SGHTA and CDR2 FQGNSA. Trimming cost V 5 bases and J 6 bases, with 13 bases left between them.

CDR3 loop: CASRLAGVNEQFF. CDR3 sequence (DNA): TGTGCCAGTAGGCTAGCGGGAGTCAATGAGCAGTTCTTC. The rearrangement joins TRBV19 to TRBJ2-1; 10 nucleotides match TRBD2. V lost 6 bases, J lost 6 bases, and 2 bases stayed unmatched. This CDR3 is built from 13 residues. Germline V gene lookup returns CDR1 LNHDA and CDR2 SQIVND (reference sequence).

The rearrangement joins TRBV11-2 to TRBJ2-1; D unclear. The V and J ends lost 5 bases and 10 bases respectively, with 12 bases between them. Germline CDR1 reads SGHAT; CDR2 reads FQNNGV. The CDR3 covers 12 residues. The CDR3 nucleotides are TGTGCCAGCAGCCCCCCAGCCAGGGAGCAGTTCTTC. Translating it yields CASSPPAREQFF. Full variable domain (remainder filled in from reference TRBV11-2 and TRBJ2-1): EAGVAQSPRYKIIEKRQSVAFWCNPISGHATLYWYQQILGQGPKLLIQFQNNGVVDDSQLPKDRFSAERLKGVDSTLKIQPAKLEDSAVYLCASSPPAREQFFGPGTRLTVL.

The chain combines TRBV7-3 with TRBJ2-2; tentative D call: TRBD1 (6 bases). Germline V gene lookup returns CDR1 SGHTA and CDR2 FQGTGA. The CDR3 has 15 amino acids. With 6 bases removed from V and 0 bases from J, the gap between germline ends came to 11 bases. CDR3 protein: CASSPGTTNTGELFF. CDR3 nucleotide sequence: TGTGCCAGCAGTCCCGGGACAACGAACACCGGGGAGCTGTTTTTT.

The CDR3 DNA is TGTGCCAACCTAGCGGGAGTAATTACCGGGGAGCTGTTTTTT. Protein sequence: CANLAGVITGELFF. The chain is built from TRBV7-9 and TRBJ2-2, with 10 bases aligning to TRBD2. Trimming removed 10 bases from V and 5 bases from J; junction bases left unmatched: 7. In germline, CDR1 is SEHNR, CDR2 FQNEAQ (reference sequence). The CDR3 length is 14 residues.

The chain joins TRBV5-1 to TRBJ2-1, with 7 positions matching TRBD2. Trimming removed 0 bases from V and 10 bases from J; junction bases left unmatched: 7. There are 14 residues in the CDR3. CDR1 SGHRS and CDR2 YFSETQ come from the germline V gene. The CDR3 nucleotides are TGCGCCAGCAGCTTGGGGGACTACGGTGGGGAGCAGTTCTTC. Its translation: CASSLGDYGGEQFF.

The V call is TRBV29-1, the J call TRBJ2-7; TRBD1 is a possible D gene (6 bases). The CDR3 is 13 residues long. V lost 5 bases and J 9 bases, leaving 20 bases between the germline ends. CDR1 and CDR2 from the germline V gene are SQVTM and ANQGSEA. CDR3 protein: CSVTRQENDAQYF. For the CDR3, the DNA is TGCAGCGTTACCAGACAGGAGAACGACGCGCAGTACTTC.

This rearrangement joins TRBV5-5 to TRBJ2-7; tentative D call: TRBD2 (6 bases). V lost 2 bases to trimming and J lost 3 bases, with 12 bases between them. Germline CDR1 reads SGHKS; CDR2 reads YYEKEE (reference sequence). The CDR3 runs 14 residues. CDR3: CASSLGGAGYEQYF. DNA for the CDR3: TGTGCCAGCAGCTTAGGCGGGGCCGGCTACGAGCAGTACTTC.

This clone was seen only a few times. The chain recombines TRBV2 with TRBJ1-6, with a tentative D call TRBD1 (6 bases). Looked up from germline, CDR1 is SNHLY and CDR2 is FYNNEI. The CDR3 is 13 residues long. The V end lost 7 bases, the J end lost 7 bases, and 11 bases lay between the germline ends. This CDR3 reads CASKRGYNSPLHF. CDR3 DNA: TGTGCCAGCAAGAGGGGGTACAATTCACCCCTCCACTTT.

This chain uses TRBV6-1 with TRBJ1-5, with TRBD1 as a possible D gene (5 bases). CDR3 length equals 15 residues. Germline CDR1 MNHNS, CDR2 SASEGT. V lost 1 base and J lost 6, with 13 bases in between. CDR3 coding DNA: TGTGCCAGCAGTGAAGACCCACGGGGGACTCAGCCCCAGCATTTT. Translation gives CASSEDPRGTQPQHF.